Listed here are 15 T cell receptor beta chains from one sample, sequenced in a study of vaccination and CD4 T cells after COVID-19. No antigen is known for these receptors. As for treatment: roughly 10-day PBMC culture with coronavirus spike peptide pools or control peptides (ViraFEST assay). CD4+ T cells that had been cultured provided DNA sequenced with the Oncomine TCR Beta short-read assay. TCRdb reprocessed the PCR reads with MiXCR, giving one entry per CDR3 protein. The sample holds under 15,000 distinct CDR3 sequences; around 59% are singletons and the top ten take around 13%. The sample was CD4+ T cells from blood, cultured in vitro. Receptors originate from a human donor who had recovered from COVID-19.

This clonotype has only a few counts. The chain couples TRBV20-1 to TRBJ1-5, with 7 bases lining up with TRBD1. V shed 1 base, J shed 6 bases, and the junction held 9 bases outside the gene matches. CDR1 is DFQATT, CDR2 SNEGSKA, per germline (reference sequence). The CDR3 has 15 residues. The CDR3 region has the DNA TGCAGTGCTAGAGGTATAGGGGGCGCGGGTCAGCCCCAGCATTTT. Protein product: CSARGIGGAGQPQHF.

The J gene is TRBJ2-2, the V gene TRBV20-1; perhaps D is TRBD1 or TRBD2 (5 bases each). Germline CDR1 and CDR2: DFQATT and SNEGSKA (reference sequence). This CDR3 comprises 14 residues. In DNA, the CDR3 is TGCAGGGCTTCGGGGAGCCAGGACATCGGGGAGCTGTTTTTT. Residues: CRASGSQDIGELFF.

This clonotype showed up just a few times. This chain joins TRBV7-3 and TRBJ1-2, with 7 nucleotides matching TRBD1. The germline CDR1 and CDR2 sequences are SGHTA and FQGTGA. This CDR3 region has 13 residues. V shed 6 bases, J shed 8 bases, and the junction held 9 bases outside the gene matches. The CDR3 coding sequence is TGTGCCAGCAGTTTTTCAGGGGGGAAGGGCTACACCTTC. Protein product: CASSFSGGKGYTF.

This clonotype has more than one count but fewer than ten. CDR3 in DNA: TGCAGTGCTAGCGAGGCTAACTATGGCTACACCTTC. It is translated as CSASEANYGYTF. The V and J genes are TRBV20-1 and TRBJ1-2, with D hard to call. The CDR3 has 12 residues. The V gene lost 3 bases and the J gene lost 0 bases, with 5 bases spanning the gap. CDR1 is DFQATT and CDR2 is SNEGSKA in the germline V gene (reference sequence).

This chain joins TRBV6-1 and TRBJ2-1; TRBD2 matches 10 bases. J was trimmed by 3 bases and V by 6 bases; bases with no gene match: 5. The CDR3 length is 15 residues. In germline, CDR1 is MNHNS, CDR2 SASEGT. As DNA, the CDR3 is TGTGCCAGCAGCGTAACTAGCGGGGACTACAATGAGCAGTTCTTC. Translating it yields CASSVTSGDYNEQFF.

V gene TRBV29-1 combines with J gene TRBJ2-1; TRBD2 matches at 13 bases. Losses at the gene ends were 6 bases for V and 8 bases for J; bases not matched to a gene: 4. The CDR3 has 13 amino acids. From germline, CDR1 is SQVTM and CDR2 ANQGSEA. In DNA, the CDR3 is TGCAGCGTGCGGACTAGCGGGAGCTATGAGCAGTTCTTC. The encoded protein is CSVRTSGSYEQFF.

The V call is TRBV27, the J call TRBJ1-6; a weak D match, TRBD1 (6 bases). The ends were cut back, 4 bases at V and 9 bases at J, with 13 bases in the middle. The germline V gene has CDR1 MNHEY and CDR2 SMNVEV (reference sequence). The CDR3 runs 14 residues. CDR3 protein: CASSSRGQSSPLHF. The CDR3 DNA follows: TGTGCCAGCAGTTCCCGAGGACAGAGTTCACCCCTCCACTTT.

This clonotype has just a few counts. The J gene is TRBJ1-1, the V gene TRBV20-1; D gene uncertain. Germline CDR1 and CDR2: DFQATT and SNEGSKA (reference sequence). Trimming cost V 6 bases and J 1 base, with 12 bases left between them. The CDR3 spans 13 residues. CDR3 protein: CSAFWWGNTEAFF. CDR3 in DNA: TGCAGTGCCTTTTGGTGGGGGAACACTGAAGCTTTCTTT.

CDR3 in amino acids: CATSEMGNYGYTF. Written as DNA, the CDR3 is TGTGCCACCAGTGAGATGGGGAACTATGGCTACACCTTC. The chain recombines TRBV24-1 with TRBJ1-2; the D is unclear. The V end lost 4 bases, the J end lost 2 bases, and 7 bases lay between the germline ends. CDR1 KGHDR and CDR2 SFDVKD come from the germline V gene. The CDR3 runs 13 residues.

This clonotype appeared a few times. The rearrangement links TRBV20-1 to TRBJ1-1; no clear D gene. With 3 bases removed from V and 2 bases from J, the gap between germline ends came to 7 bases. The CDR3 runs 12 residues. The V gene's germline CDR1 is DFQATT and CDR2 SNEGSKA (reference sequence). This chain's CDR3 is CSARPGNTEAFF. The CDR3 DNA follows: TGCAGTGCTAGGCCCGGAAACACTGAAGCTTTCTTT.

The chain couples TRBV20-1 to TRBJ2-1; D is possibly TRBD2 (6 bases). V was clipped by 0 bases and J by 6 bases, with 12 bases between them. This CDR3 is built from 14 residues. From germline, CDR1 is DFQATT and CDR2 SNEGSKA (reference sequence). Written as DNA, the CDR3 is TGCAGTGCTAGAGATCGTGGGAGGCTCAATGAGCAGTTCTTC. Translated, it gives CSARDRGRLNEQFF.

The chain couples TRBV6-1 to TRBJ2-7; TRBD1 matches at 8 bases. Germline V lookup: CDR1 MNHNS, CDR2 SASEGT. V shed 7 bases and J 6 bases; nucleotides not matched to a gene: 20. The CDR3 is 17 amino acids. CDR3 residues: CASTGGGFGTGFFEQYF. DNA of the CDR3: TGTGCCAGCACCGGGGGTGGGTTTGGGACAGGTTTTTTCGAGCAGTACTTC.

This sequence joins TRBV27 and TRBJ2-1; 11 bases are a match to TRBD2. The CDR3 spans 16 residues. The V gene's germline CDR1 is MNHEY and CDR2 SMNVEV (reference sequence). Trimming took 4 bases from V and 9 from J; bases not matched to a gene: 11. The CDR3 loop is CASSYLSSGRMTEQFF. CDR3 bases: TGTGCCAGCAGTTACCTCTCTAGCGGGAGGATGACTGAGCAGTTCTTC.

The chain recombines TRBV18 with TRBJ2-6; D ambiguous. CDR3 size: 15 residues. Germline values: CDR1 KGHSH, CDR2 LQKENI. Between the trimmed V and J ends, which lost 5 bases and 4 bases, there was a span of 12 bases. The chain's CDR3 is CASSGNGPGANVLTF. Here the CDR3 DNA reads TGTGCCAGCTCAGGAAATGGGCCAGGGGCCAACGTCCTGACTTTC.

The chain joins TRBV7-2 to TRBJ2-6; no clear D. V shed 6 bases and J shed 9 bases, with 18 bases lying between them. CDR1 SGHTA and CDR2 FQGNSA come from the germline V gene. CDR3 length equals 15 residues. Here the CDR3 DNA reads TGTGCCAGCAGACAAAGGGATTTCTGGGGCAACGTCCTGACTTTC. It specifies CASRQRDFWGNVLTF. The variable domain in full, with the rest retrieved from reference TRBV7-2 and TRBJ2-6, is GAGVSQSPSNKVTEKGKDVELRCDPISGHTALYWYRQSLGQGLEFLIYFQGNSAPDKSGLPSDRFSAERTGGSVSTLTIQRTQQEDSAVYLCASRQRDFWGNVLTFGAGSRLTVL.